This is a list of T cell receptor beta chains from one sample in a study of control samples from healthy donors and cancer patients. The protocol was immunoSEQ multiplex PCR, while the TCRdb copy is restricted to in-frame clones and leaves out a portion. The sample records about 190,000 clones, over 80% being singletons. Sequencing used blood. These receptors all stem from a man aged 25 to 40 in good health. CDR3s include the opening cysteine and the closing phenylalanine or tryptophan. Fields, in order: J gene, V gene, CDR3 protein.

>TRBJ1-2|TRBV9
CASGTGEEKLGIYGYTF
>TRBJ2-2|TRBV6-5
CASTSDRGHTGELFF
>TRBJ2-7|TRBV13
CASSLGSGLSSYEQYF
>TRBJ1-1|TRBV6-5
CASSWGEGTEAFF
>TRBJ2-6|TRBV25-1
CASSEPYSGPGANVLTF
>TRBJ1-3|TRBV19
CASSIDLYTGNTIYF
>TRBJ1-2|TRBV5-5
CASSATGYYGYTF
>TRBJ1-4|TRBV19
CAKTTEEAEKLFF
>TRBJ2-3|TRBV19
CASSTTGVETDTQYF
>TRBJ2-3|TRBV27
CASSLSYGGLGWVSTDTQYF
>TRBJ1-1|TRBV6-2/TRBV6-3
CASSSEGYTEAFF
>TRBJ2-1|TRBV7-2
CASSRSVRNEQFF
>TRBJ1-2|TRBV6-5
CASSPAETYGYTF
>TRBJ1-1|TRBV25-1
CASKATLKGWNTEAFF
>TRBJ2-5|TRBV6-5
CASSLGTWEGTQYF
>TRBJ1-4|TRBV3-1/TRBV3-2
CASSEQAFFVEKLFF
>TRBJ1-2|TRBV9
CASSGRTDYGYTF
>TRBJ1-1|TRBV5-8
CASSLEGRGNTEAFF
>TRBJ1-2|TRBV18
CASSNRNGYTF
>TRBJ2-7|TRBV6-5
CASSYSRWAPGEQYF
>TRBJ1-6|TRBV5-1
CASSSTGNNSPLHF
>TRBJ1-3|TRBV7-9
CASRPDRVGNTIYF
>TRBJ1-1|TRBV12-5
CASDQGAQWEAFF
>TRBJ1-1|TRBV2
CASKAGPLMNTEAFF
>TRBJ2-3|TRBV12-3/TRBV12-4
CASGTGGPDTQYF
>TRBJ1-6|TRBV23-1
CASSPLRGRRDSPLHF
>TRBJ1-6|TRBV3-1/TRBV3-2
CASSLGQGHSPLHF
>TRBJ2-3|TRBV7-9
CASSLAQGAVGDTQYF
>TRBJ2-3|TRBV2
CASSDDSGRDTQYF
>TRBJ2-7|TRBV11-2
CASSLDRGLNEQYF
>TRBJ2-7|TRBV18
CASSHQGARDEQYF
>TRBJ1-1|TRBV6-1
CASSETGMNTEAFF
>TRBJ1-5|TRBV19
CASSKGTGPYSNQPQHF
>TRBJ1-5|TRBV28
CASSQLGQGSNQPQHF
>TRBJ1-2|TRBV10-1
CASSDSGYGYTF
>TRBJ1-1|TRBV6-5
CASTKQGAGTEAFF
>TRBJ2-2|TRBV19
CASSIPRTVNTGELFF
>TRBJ2-7|TRBV3-1/TRBV3-2
CASSQRQGAVYEQYF
>TRBJ2-7|TRBV3-1/TRBV3-2
CASSQAAGNALEQYF
>TRBJ2-6|TRBV6-6
CASSPTGTASGANVLTF
>TRBJ2-2|TRBV19
CASSIAVLNTGELFF
>TRBJ1-2|TRBV20-1
CSARWNYGYTF
>TRBJ2-2|TRBV2
CASSRVGREGTGELFF
>TRBJ1-1|TRBV11-2
CASSRGQGNGEAFF
>TRBJ2-7|TRBV7-9
CASSLVGISYEQYF
>TRBJ1-2|TRBV14
CASSQGTGSAPTF
>TRBJ1-2|TRBV4-2
CASSQERDYGYTF
>TRBJ1-4|TRBV6-1
CASSEAGQGKEKLFF
>TRBJ2-7|TRBV7-8
CASSSRTGSYEQYF
>TRBJ1-2|TRBV9
CASSESGGLGYGYTF
>TRBJ1-5|TRBV12-3/TRBV12-4
CASSSQSNQPQHF
>TRBJ1-1|TRBV5-1
CASAPAAGRFWAFF
>TRBJ2-2|TRBV5-4
CASSLRGSANTGELFF
>TRBJ1-1|TRBV5-1
CASSPRDRVGGDAFF
>TRBJ2-5|TRBV6-6
CASRDLQETQYF